This T cell receptor beta chain was captured by sequencing in a study of CD4 T cells in relation to SARS-CoV-2 and coronaviruses (dated by TCRdb to about 2021). Regarding the research as a whole: In the ViraFEST assay, PBMCs were cultured with antigen for under 13 days, after which TCR beta CDR3s were sequenced to identify antigen-specific clonal expansions. Samples from a few pre-COVID donors and the naive versus memory experiments were sequenced with the Adaptive Biotechnologies TCR-sequencing kit; other data were Illumina-based. At the level of individual TCR clonotypes, the study evaluated whether memory CD4+ T cells crossreact between the spike proteins of SARS-CoV-2 and those of common cold coronaviruses. Using patient-derived lymphoblastoid cell lines, the shared crossreactive spike epitopes were mapped to their HLA restriction. The negative reference condition was either a culture with an HIV-1 Nef peptide pool or a culture with no peptide. Expansion assays from other donors in the study were sequenced with a different, Illumina-based TCR-beta assay. Study-wide findings and limitations: Since the crossreactivity analysis centred on spike protein, crossreactivity against other viral proteins was not assessed. Pre-pandemic and post-infection samples were not both contributed by any donor, so tracing of the source of pre-existing responses was limited. Compared with monoreactive clones, crossreactive clones had significantly weaker SARS-CoV-2-driven expansion, a result consistent with antigenic imprinting. The study was limited by small numbers of patients and tested TCRs. Memory CD4+ clonotypes crossrecognizing SARS-CoV-2 and at least one common cold coronavirus spike were found in approximately 65% of donors.

CD4+ T cells from unexposed donors were collected before the COVID-19 pandemic (2011-2018). The EasySep CD4+ T cell isolation kit was used to isolate CD4+ T cells once the cultures had run for nine to eleven days. As cell numbers permitted, CD4+ T cells from unexposed donors were tested for reactivity to SARS-CoV-2 S and N and to four common cold coronavirus spike pools. About 2 million PBMCs per well were cultured in IMDM with roughly 5% human AB serum and 9.5 to 10 IU/ml IL-2. Half of the culture medium was replaced with fresh IL-2-containing medium on days 3 and 7. Each peptide culture condition was generally run in triplicate replicate wells. Leukapheresis product for the unexposed donors was purchased commercially. PBMCs were isolated from leukapheresis product or whole blood by Ficoll-Paque PLUS gradient centrifugation. PBMCs were either cryopreserved at -140°C or used fresh in the expansion assay. The QIAamp Micro DNA Kit was used to extract genomic DNA from the CD4+ T cells.

About this clone: Its antigen target is currently unknown. The input lacks base qualities; no much larger clone sits a single base away.

Library preparation employed the immunoSEQ multiplex PCR assay. In the paper's pipeline: Preprocessing removed nonproductive sequences and CDR3s not starting with C, not ending with F or W, or shorter than 7 amino acids. Antigen-specific clonotypes were called with the MANAFEST web app, based on expansion relative to reference and other culture wells. A clone was considered positive if significant expansion relative to the reference culture was observed in 2 of 3 replicate wells at an FDR below 0.05. To be called positive, a clone also had to show significant expansion compared with every other tandem well and an odds ratio greater than 5. CDR3 homology was measured as pairwise Levenshtein distance, computed with the stringdist R package after trimming three terminal residues from each end. TCRdb provides this immuneACCESS table in a form limited to in-frame rearrangements. Some clones are lacking; in checked studies, under half of them reflect an unresolved V gene, and why the rest are absent is not known. V, J and clone size reflect that table, while D and trimming were determined from the DNA. For this sample there are about 23,000 clones; around 82% appear just once. Jointly, the top ten make up approximately 15% of the sample.

CDR1 and CDR2 were assigned from the germline V gene as SGHTS and YDEGEE. V is pared back by 3 bases and J by 8 bases, with 17 bases lying between the germline termini. From the cysteine up to the phenylalanine, the CDR3 has a length of 15 residues. Left in the record is the CDR3 DNA by itself, 45 bases read in frame from the first base. The source material was CD4+ T cells from PBMCs, cultured in vitro. The V and J segments used are TRBV5-8 and TRBJ1-4; the D gene lacks a confident call. The sequence was collected from a human donor in good health. The nucleotide sequence is given as TGTGCCAGCAGCTCCGCCTGGGGAAACCCGGAAAAACTGTTTTTT. It translates to CASSSAWGNPEKLFF.